This TCR beta chain was found in a study of persistence of HIV-infected CD4 T cells. Study information: Suppressive ART had lasted a median of roughly 8 years.

Points on this clone: What it recognizes is unknown.

Overlapping HIV-1 Gag 15-mer peptides at 0.95 to 1 ug per peptide per mL were used. Sorting of responding CD4+ T cells relied on upregulated CD40 ligand together with CD69. Adults with HIV-1 started suppressive ART while chronically infected. Sequencing used immunoSEQ version 4 in survey mode. Libraries were prepared by immunoSEQ multiplex PCR; TCRdb keeps only in-frame clonotypes and omits some of them. The data show about 19,000 clones, 50% to 70% seen once. Deletions cut 6 bases from V and 4 bases from J, with 16 bases between. CDR3 length: 14 amino acids. CDR1 is SGHNT, CDR2 YYREEE, per germline (reference sequence).

The chain joins TRBV5-4 to TRBJ2-5; weak D call: TRBD2 (5 bases). Material: CD4+ T cells sorted from PBMCs after roughly 18-hour stimulation, obtained from a patient who received antiretroviral therapy. This receptor was obtained from an adult woman with HIV who was CMV-seropositive. The CDR3 region has the DNA TGTGCCAGCAAGACGGGGATGTCGGTAGAGACCCAGTACTTC. Its protein product is CASKTGMSVETQYF. The full variable domain, completed using reference TRBV5-4 and TRBJ2-5, is ETGVTQSPTHLIKTRGQQVTLRCSSQSGHNTVSWYQQALGQGPQFIFQYYREEENGRGNFPPRFSGLQFPNYSSELNVNALELDDSALYLCASKTGMSVETQYFGPGTRLLVL.